This T cell receptor (beta chain) was captured by sequencing in a study of memory CD4+ T cells and cytomegalovirus serostatus (dated by TCRdb to the late 2010s). About the study as a whole: The 35 or so healthy Belgian adults in the cohort included 9 who were CMV seropositive and approximately 25 who were CMV seronegative. The study sequenced CD4+ memory TCRbeta repertoires of a Belgian cohort with known cytomegalovirus serostatus to replicate a published TCR-based CMV serostatus classifier. Overall results and qualifications from the work: Among the 164 previously reported CMV-associated TCRbeta sequences, 67 showed up in the CD4+ memory repertoires, with each one found in between one and five individuals. Only CD4+CD45RO+ memory cells were sequenced, in contrast to the original study, in which naive and memory CD4+ and CD8+ populations were covered. For CMV serostatus prediction, a median bootstrapped AUC of approximately 0.95 was reached with the original framework, and a median bootstrapped AUC of 0.91 was reached with a US-trained random forest. On the Belgian cohort, the classifier based on the original framework reached a median bootstrapped AUC of 0.95, with a 95% CI of 0.76-1.00. The results were read as suggesting that the CMV-associated TCR signature is, for the most part, present in the CD4+ memory repertoire.

A word on this clone: What antigen it recognizes has not been identified. It has no much larger one-base neighbor in the sample; base qualities were not kept.

A FACSAria II was used to sort memory CD4+ T cells, defined as single viable CD3+CD4+CD8-CD45RO+ cells. CMV serostatus was determined using a Roche Elecsys assay that detects serum IgG against CMV pp150, pp28, p38 and p52. After the samples were thawed, total CD4+ T cells were enriched through positive selection using CD4 magnetic microbeads. The samples came from a different study that was designed specifically to examine the CD4+ T cell memory repertoire. Peripheral blood mononuclear cells were isolated and cryopreserved according to standard operating procedures, and serum was stored at -80 degrees C. The staining used CD3-PerCP (BW264/56), CD4-APC (RPA-T4), CD45RO-PE (UCHT1) and CD8-Pacific Orange (3B5) antibodies, and Sytox blue was used to exclude non-viable cells. Genomic DNA was extracted from sorted cells with the Quick-DNA Microprep Kit. Amplification of TCRbeta DNA was done with the immunoSEQ hsTCRbeta kit, following the protocol from the manufacturer. TCRbeta libraries were sequenced on an Illumina MiSeq instrument. On the authors' methods: Once out-of-frame sequences had been removed, 2,204,828 distinct TCRbeta sequences were left, which works out to an average of roughly 64,000 per individual. Two values were used to score each individual: the count of about 160 previously reported CMV-associated TCRbeta sequences and the total count of productive distinct TCRbeta sequences. A beta-binomial model was reimplemented in Python, and random forests from scikit-learn, run with default parameters, were trained on data from the US cohort. Classifier performance on the Belgian cohort was summarized as median AUC with percentile confidence intervals over 10,000 bootstrap iterations. The immuneACCESS repertoire file appears here via TCRdb, limited to in-frame rearrangements. These files lack a portion of the clones; in checked studies, under half of the deficit traces to unresolved V genes, and the cause of the others is not known. For V, J and clone size, that table is used; D and trimming come from the DNA. The table for this sample lists around 84,000 clones; around 80% of them were counted only once. The biggest ten clones account for around 0.75% of the sample.

Inclusive of the bounding cysteine and phenylalanine, the CDR3 is 12 residues long. This entry keeps only the CDR3 DNA: 36 bases, framed from base 1. The CDR1 and CDR2 encoded by the germline V gene are SGHTA and FQGTGA. Trimming removed 8 bases from V and 0 bases from J, leaving 7 bases between the germline ends. The sequenced sample was memory CD4+ T cells from blood. The chain was built from TRBV7-3 and TRBJ2-5; the D segment could be TRBD1, given 6 matching bases. The clonotype was recovered from an adult in good health and CMV-seronegative. The CDR3 region has the sequence CASGQHQETQYF. The nucleotide sequence reads as follows: TGTGCCAGCGGACAGCACCAAGAGACCCAGTACTTC.